These 26 T cell receptor beta chains came from one sample sequenced in a study of blood T cells in healthy people across ages. Primed by a sample-barcoded 5' primer and a J-beta primer mix, a second PCR proceeded for roughly 6 to 12 cycles. TCRdb recomputed calls from the 5' RACE reads with MiXCR, one row per CDR3 protein. The sample comprises roughly 800,000 distinct CDR3 sequences, roughly 50% of which are singletons, and 41% rests with the top ten. The sample was blood. The receptors derive from a man older than 75 in good health.

CDR3 sequence: CASSYDIAGLSGAFSYEQYF. In DNA, the CDR3 is TGTGCCAGCAGTTACGATATAGCGGGCCTCAGTGGGGCATTCTCCTACGAGCAGTACTTC. The chain couples TRBV27 to TRBJ2-5; 7 bases fit TRBD2. The better agreement between TRBJ2-7 and the DNA end casts doubt on the J call. CDR3 length equals 20 residues. Germline V lookup: CDR1 MNHEY, CDR2 SMNVEV (reference sequence).

The V gene is TRBV20-1, the J gene TRBJ2-1; D might be TRBD1 (6 bases). CDR1 and CDR2 (germline): DFQATT, SNEGSKA (reference sequence). The CDR3 consists of 17 residues. Deletions cut 1 base from V and 2 bases from J, with 18 bases between. DNA for the CDR3: TGCAGTGCTAGAGGACCCATCCGGACAGCCACCTACAATGAGCAGTTCTTC. Translation: CSARGPIRTATYNEQFF.

This clonotype was counted ten times or more. This chain links TRBV29-1 with TRBJ2-7, with 14 nucleotides matching TRBD2. Losses at the gene ends were 4 bases for V and 5 bases for J; bases not matched to a gene: 7. The germline gives CDR1 SQVTM, CDR2 ANQGSEA. This CDR3 region has 15 residues. Written as DNA, the CDR3 is TGCAGCGTTGGGGGGGGACTAGCGGGAGATGACGAGCAGTACTTC. Protein product: CSVGGGLAGDDEQYF.

This chain links TRBV29-1 with TRBJ1-2; the D gene is possibly TRBD1 (5 bases). The CDR3 extends over 13 amino acids. CDR1 and CDR2 from the germline V gene are SQVTM and ANQGSEA. Trimming removed 6 bases from V and 4 bases from J, with 15 bases in between. The CDR3 loop is CSVALRGGYGYTF. The CDR3 bases are TGCAGCGTGGCCCTGCGGGGCGGCTATGGCTACACCTTC.

Concerning this clonotype itself: A read error may account for a junction end that differs from germline. The chain employs TRBV4-1 and TRBJ1-1, with D tentatively TRBD1 (6 bases). CDR3 length equals 15 residues. Per germline, CDR1 MGHRA and CDR2 YSYEKL. The CDR3 protein is CASSQEGQGNTEAFF. The CDR3 DNA follows: TGCGCCAGCAGCCAAGAAGGGCAGGGGAACACTGAGGCTTTCTTT.

The V and J genes are TRBV7-2 and TRBJ2-3; 10 positions agree with TRBD1. V lost 3 bases, J lost 3 bases, and 3 bases stayed unmatched. The germline CDR1 and CDR2 sequences are SGHTA and FQGNSA. The CDR3 has 15 residues. The chain's CDR3 is CASSFRTGGTDTQYF. In DNA form, the CDR3 reads TGTGCCAGCAGCTTCCGGACAGGGGGGACAGATACGCAGTATTTT.

This rearrangement joins TRBV11-3 to TRBJ2-1; D is possibly TRBD1 or TRBD2 (5 bases each). The V and J ends lost 5 bases and 2 bases respectively, with 13 bases between them. The CDR3 spans 15 residues. CDR1 is SGHNT and CDR2 is YENEEA in the germline V gene. The CDR3 DNA sequence: TGTGCCAGCAGCCGAGGGGACGGGCCCTACAATGAGCAGTTCTTC. Residues: CASSRGDGPYNEQFF.

Turning to this clonotype: An end of the junction differs from the germline gene, which may be a read error. The genes are TRBV12-3 or TRBV12-4 and TRBJ2-1; possibly TRBD2 for D (6 bases). CDR3 length equals 14 residues. The CDR3 loop is CAGSPPGAYNEQFF. CDR3 DNA sequence: TGTGCCGGCAGCCCCCCGGGGGCCTACAATGAGCAGTTCTTC.

The chain uses TRBV28 and TRBJ2-1, with D perhaps TRBD2 (6 bases). The J call may be in error: the DNA end matches TRBJ2-7 better. This CDR3 has 15 residues. Germline V lookup: CDR1 MDHEN, CDR2 SYDVKM. The DNA for the CDR3 is TGTGCCAGCATATCCGGGGGAAACCGATACAATGAGCAGTACTTC. It encodes CASISGGNRYNEQYF.

The sample holds a few counts of this clonotype. The chain links TRBV6-2 or TRBV6-3 to TRBJ2-3, with 8 bases aligning to TRBD2. Germline V CDR1 and CDR2: MNHEY, SVGEGT. The trim removed 4 bases at V and 14 bases at J, leaving 14 bases unmatched. The CDR3 extends over 14 amino acids. CDR3 bases: TGTGCCAGCAGTTTAGCGGGGTCGGCAAGATACGCGTATTTT. Amino acids: CASSLAGSARYAYF.

This clonotype occurred a few times. J is TRBJ2-5 and V is TRBV7-2, with 8 bases identical to TRBD2. CDR1 and CDR2 (germline): SGHTA, FQGNSA. Losses at the gene ends were 3 bases for V and 5 bases for J; bases not matched to a gene: 5. CDR3 length equals 14 residues. CDR3: CASSFRTSWETQYF. CDR3 coding DNA: TGTGCCAGCAGCTTTCGGACTAGCTGGGAGACCCAGTACTTC.

This clonotype has only a few counts. The J gene is TRBJ2-5, the V gene TRBV5-1; D is possibly TRBD2 (5 bases). The CDR3 length is 12 residues. Trimming took 5 bases from V and 5 from J, leaving 10 bases between them. CDR1 SGHRS and CDR2 YFSETQ come from the germline V gene. CDR3 nucleotides: TGCGCCAGCAGTAACGGGATGGAGACCCAGTACTTC. The encoded protein is CASSNGMETQYF.

The rearrangement joins TRBV7-9 to TRBJ2-7; no reliable D call. The CDR3 contains 17 residues. Trimming shortened V by 1 base and J by 0 bases, and 16 bases separated the two germline ends. CDR1 and CDR2 (germline): SEHNR, FQNEAQ (reference sequence). The CDR3 bases are TGTGCCAGCAGCTTAGGAACAATGGGTGCCCCCTCCTACGAGCAGTACTTC. Its protein product is CASSLGTMGAPSYEQYF.

The table lists this clonotype with a few counts. This chain joins TRBV10-3 and TRBJ2-3; D gene ambiguous. The V end lost 3 bases, the J end lost 4 bases, and 11 bases lay between the germline ends. Germline V lookup: CDR1 ENHRY, CDR2 SYGVKD. This CDR3 has 14 residues. The CDR3 sequence is CAISESLKADTQYF. Written as DNA, the CDR3 is TGTGCCATCAGTGAATCCTTGAAGGCAGATACGCAGTATTTT.

The genes are TRBV18 and TRBJ2-5, with D perhaps assigned TRBD1 or TRBD2 (6 bases each). The CDR3 runs 14 residues. The ends were cut back, 5 bases at V and 1 base at J, with 11 bases in the middle. Germline V gene data show CDR1 as KGHSH and CDR2 as LQKENI. The CDR3 DNA reads TGTGCCAGCTCATCTCCGGGGGCCCAAGAGACCCAGTACTTC. It specifies CASSSPGAQETQYF.

In DNA form, the CDR3 reads TGTGCCACCAGCAGAGACAGGGACTATGGCTACACCTTC. Amino acids: CATSRDRDYGYTF. This chain joins TRBV15 and TRBJ1-2; D perhaps matches TRBD1 (5 bases). Between the trimmed V and J ends, which lost 0 bases and 3 bases, there was a span of 5 bases. CDR1 is LNHNV and CDR2 is YYDKDF in the germline V gene (reference sequence). This CDR3 has 13 residues.

The rearrangement uses TRBV20-1 and TRBJ2-5; no reliable D call. The CDR3 sequence is 14 residues long. Germline CDR1 reads DFQATT; CDR2 reads SNEGSKA (reference sequence). V lost 1 base to trimming and J lost 1 base, with 10 bases between them. CDR3 residues: CSARVAELQETQYF. DNA of the CDR3: TGCAGTGCTAGAGTGGCAGAACTCCAAGAGACCCAGTACTTC.

This chain links TRBV18 with TRBJ2-1; TRBD2 agrees at 16 bases. With V trimmed by 3 bases and J by 9 bases, 8 bases remained unmatched. Germline-derived CDR1 and CDR2 are KGHSH and LQKENI. CDR3 size: 17 residues. Here the CDR3 reads CASSPTGTSGRASEQFF. CDR3 sequence (DNA): TGTGCCAGCTCACCGACTGGGACTAGCGGGAGGGCCAGTGAGCAGTTCTTC.

This clonotype was found once. V and J are TRBV7-2 and TRBJ2-1; 9 nucleotides agree with TRBD1. The DNA end is a closer match to TRBJ2-7, so the J assignment may be wrong. The length of the CDR3 is 15 residues. From germline, CDR1 is SGHTA and CDR2 FQGNSA. The CDR3 DNA sequence: TGTGCCAGCAGCGCTCAGATGACAGGGGGATACGAGCAGTACTTC. Protein: CASSAQMTGGYEQYF.

V is TRBV2 and J is TRBJ2-1, with 13 nucleotides matching TRBD2. Germline lookup yields CDR1 SNHLY and CDR2 FYNNEI. The V and J ends lost 0 bases and 8 bases, in that order; junction bases with no gene match: 4. CDR3 size: 16 residues. The DNA for the CDR3 is TGTGCCAGCAGTGAAGCCGGACTAGCGGGAGTCGATGAGCAGTTCTTC. It is translated as CASSEAGLAGVDEQFF. Using reference TRBV2 and TRBJ2-1 for the parts outside the CDR3, the full variable domain is EPEVTQTPSHQVTQMGQEVILRCVPISNHLYFYWYRQILGQKVEFLVSFYNNEISEKSEIFDDQFSVERPDGSNFTLKIRSTKLEDSAMYFCASSEAGLAGVDEQFFGPGTRLTVL.

This chain links TRBV18 with TRBJ2-3; 8 bases line up with TRBD1. Per the germline V gene, CDR1 is KGHSH and CDR2 is LQKENI. After removal of 6 bases from V and 6 bases from J, the junction contained 11 bases not matched to a gene. The CDR3 is made up of 15 amino acids. CDR3 protein: CASSRETGAPDTQYF. For the CDR3, the DNA is TGTGCCAGCTCGCGAGAGACAGGGGCACCGGATACGCAGTATTTT.

The chain couples TRBV11-1 to TRBJ2-7; 12 nucleotides agree with TRBD1. The CDR3 has 18 amino acids. Looked up from germline, CDR1 is SGHAT and CDR2 is FQDESV (reference sequence). The V gene end was trimmed by 1 base and the J gene end by 7 bases; junction bases not matched to a gene: 14. The CDR3 bases are TGTGCCAGCAGCTTAGAGACGCCGGGACAGGGGGCGCGTAATGAGCAGTACTTC. It encodes CASSLETPGQGARNEQYF. Full variable domain (missing parts from reference TRBV11-1 and TRBJ2-7): EAEVAQSPRYKITEKSQAVAFWCDPISGHATLYWYRQILGQGPELLVQFQDESVVDDSQLPKDRFSAERLKGVDSTLKIQPAELGDSAMYLCASSLETPGQGARNEQYFGPGTRLTVT.

J is TRBJ2-5 and V is TRBV10-3; D might be TRBD1 (6 bases). V dropped 10 bases and J dropped 1 base, with 16 bases sitting between them. The CDR3 runs to 14 residues. CDR1 is ENHRY, CDR2 SYGVKD, per germline. This CDR3 reads CATKQTGIQETQYF. CDR3 in DNA: TGTGCCACCAAACAGACAGGAATCCAAGAGACCCAGTACTTC.

On this clonotype itself: This sequence may be a read error, since a much larger clone differs from it by one base. The V and J genes are TRBV24-1 and TRBJ2-5, with TRBD2 matching 8 bases. The germline V gene has CDR1 KGHDR and CDR2 SFDVKD. After removal of 1 base from V and 11 bases from J, the junction contained 8 bases not matched to a gene. This CDR3 spans 14 amino acids. In DNA form, the CDR3 reads TGTGCCACCAGTGATTTAGCGGGAGTAGGTGAGCAGTACTTC. Translating gives CATSDLAGVGEQYF.

The J gene is TRBJ1-2, the V gene TRBV29-1, with D perhaps TRBD1 (6 bases). Per the germline V gene, CDR1 is SQVTM and CDR2 is ANQGSEA. Between the trimmed V and J ends, which lost 5 bases and 4 bases, there was a span of 8 bases. The CDR3 contains 11 residues. CDR3 in DNA: TGCAGCGTTCGAGGGGGCTATGGCTACACCTTC. It specifies CSVRGGYGYTF. The complete variable domain, with remaining parts taken from reference TRBV29-1 and TRBJ1-2, reads SAVISQKPSRDICQRGTSLTIQCQVDSQVTMMFWYRQQPGQSLTLIATANQGSEATYESGFVIDKFPISRPNLTFSTLTVSNMSPEDSSIYLCSVRGGYGYTFGSGTRLTVV.

A few counts support this clonotype. A much more abundant neighbour one base away suggests this may be a read error. The V call is TRBV12-3 or TRBV12-4, the J call TRBJ2-7; no definite D call. Trimming took off 4 bases at V and 7 bases at J, with 17 bases between the two ends. The CDR3 extends over 14 amino acids. In DNA form, the CDR3 reads TGTGCCAGCAGTTCCCCGCCAAACTACAATGAGCAGTACTTC. Amino acid sequence: CASSSPPNYNEQYF.